This T cell receptor beta chain emerged from a study of blood T cell repertoires in COVID-19. Some clones are missing from TCRdb's copy, which holds only in-frame ones; the method was immunoSEQ multiplex PCR. Here the sample spans roughly 120,000 clones, about three quarters being singletons. This receptor was identified in a woman older than 75 with active or convalescent COVID-19. The sequenced sample was peripheral blood.

CDR3 coding DNA: TGTGCCAGCAGCTTAGACACCTACGAGCAGTACTTC. This sequence encodes CASSLDTYEQYF. The chain recombines TRBV11-2 with TRBJ2-7, with D unresolved. In germline, CDR1 is SGHAT, CDR2 FQNNGV. With 0 bases removed from V and 2 bases from J, the gap between germline ends came to 2 bases. The CDR3 runs 12 residues. Full variable domain (outside the CDR3, taken from reference TRBV11-2 and TRBJ2-7): EAGVAQSPRYKIIEKRQSVAFWCNPISGHATLYWYQQILGQGPKLLIQFQNNGVVDDSQLPKDRFSAERLKGVDSTLKIQPAKLEDSAVYLCASSLDTYEQYFGPGTRLTVT.